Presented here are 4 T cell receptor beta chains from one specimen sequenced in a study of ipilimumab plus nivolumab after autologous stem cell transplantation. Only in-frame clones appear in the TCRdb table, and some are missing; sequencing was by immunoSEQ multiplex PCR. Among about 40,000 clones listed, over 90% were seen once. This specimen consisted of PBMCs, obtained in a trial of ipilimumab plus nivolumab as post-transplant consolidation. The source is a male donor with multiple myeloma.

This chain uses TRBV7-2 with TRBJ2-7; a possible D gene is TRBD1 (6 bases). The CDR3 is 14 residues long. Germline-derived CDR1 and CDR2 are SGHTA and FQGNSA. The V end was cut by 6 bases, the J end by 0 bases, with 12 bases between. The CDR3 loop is CASSQTGHSYEQYF. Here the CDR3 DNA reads TGTGCCAGCAGTCAGACAGGCCACTCCTACGAGCAGTACTTC.

The CDR3 protein is CAWSVGVNSPLHF. The CDR3 DNA sequence: TGTGCCTGGAGTGTAGGGGTTAATTCACCCCTCCACTTT. V and J are TRBV30 and TRBJ1-6, with D possibly matching TRBD1 (5 bases). The CDR3 has 13 amino acids. Trimming pared 0 bases from V and 6 bases from J, leaving 6 bases between. Germline CDR1 GTSNPN, CDR2 SVGIG (reference sequence). Filled out from reference TRBV30 and TRBJ1-6, the complete variable domain reads SQTIHQWPATLVQPVGSPLSLECTVEGTSNPNLYWYRQAAGRGLQLLFYSVGIGQISSEVPQNLSASRPQDRQFILSSKKLLLSDSGFYLCAWSVGVNSPLHFGNGTRLTVT.

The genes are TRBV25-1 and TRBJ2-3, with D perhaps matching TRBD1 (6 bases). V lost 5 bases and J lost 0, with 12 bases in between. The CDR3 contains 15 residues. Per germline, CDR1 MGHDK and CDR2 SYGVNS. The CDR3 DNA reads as TGTGCCAGCAGTCAGGGGACGGGTAGCACAGATACGCAGTATTTT. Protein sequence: CASSQGTGSTDTQYF.

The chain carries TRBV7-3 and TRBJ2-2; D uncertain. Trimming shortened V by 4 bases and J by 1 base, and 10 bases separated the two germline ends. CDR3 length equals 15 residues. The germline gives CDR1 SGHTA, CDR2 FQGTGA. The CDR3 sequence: CASSSTLGNTGELFF. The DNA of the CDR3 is TGTGCCAGCAGCTCTACCCTAGGGAACACCGGGGAGCTGTTTTTT.